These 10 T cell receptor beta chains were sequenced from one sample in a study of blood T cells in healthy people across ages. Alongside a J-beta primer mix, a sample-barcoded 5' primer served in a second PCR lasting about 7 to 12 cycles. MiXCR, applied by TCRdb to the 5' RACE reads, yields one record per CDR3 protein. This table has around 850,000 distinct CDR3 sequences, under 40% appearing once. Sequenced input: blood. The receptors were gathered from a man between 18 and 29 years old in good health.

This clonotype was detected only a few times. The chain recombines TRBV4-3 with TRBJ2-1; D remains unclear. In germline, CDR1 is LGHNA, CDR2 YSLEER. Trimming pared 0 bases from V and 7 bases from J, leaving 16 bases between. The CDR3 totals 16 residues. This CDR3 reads CASSQDPRIAENEQFF. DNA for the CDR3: TGCGCCAGCAGCCAAGATCCCAGGATTGCGGAGAATGAGCAGTTCTTC.

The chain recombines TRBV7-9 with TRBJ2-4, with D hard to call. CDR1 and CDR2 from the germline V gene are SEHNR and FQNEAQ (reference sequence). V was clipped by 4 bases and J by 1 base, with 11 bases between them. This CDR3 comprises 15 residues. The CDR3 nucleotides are TGTGCCAGCAGCTCTCAAATGAGTGCCAAAAACATTCAGTACTTC. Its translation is CASSSQMSAKNIQYF.

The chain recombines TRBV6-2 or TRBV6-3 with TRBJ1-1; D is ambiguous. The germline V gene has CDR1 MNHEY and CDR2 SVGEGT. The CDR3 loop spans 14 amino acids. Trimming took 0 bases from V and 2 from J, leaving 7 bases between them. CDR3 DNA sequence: TGTGCCAGCAGTTACTCGTTAAGTAACACTGAAGCTTTCTTT. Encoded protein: CASSYSLSNTEAFF.

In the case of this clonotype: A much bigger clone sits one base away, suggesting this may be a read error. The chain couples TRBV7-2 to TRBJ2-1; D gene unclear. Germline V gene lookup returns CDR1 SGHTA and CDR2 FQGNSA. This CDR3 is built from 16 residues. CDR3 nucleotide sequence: TGTGCCAGCAGCTTAGCGGCAAGCAGCTCCTGCAATGAGCAGTTCTTC. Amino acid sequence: CASSLAASSSCNEQFF.

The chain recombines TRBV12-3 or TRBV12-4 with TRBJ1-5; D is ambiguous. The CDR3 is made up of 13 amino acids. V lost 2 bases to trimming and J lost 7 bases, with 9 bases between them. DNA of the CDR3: TGTGCCAGCAGTTTAATTTTAAGCCAGCCCCAGCATTTT. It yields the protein CASSLILSQPQHF.

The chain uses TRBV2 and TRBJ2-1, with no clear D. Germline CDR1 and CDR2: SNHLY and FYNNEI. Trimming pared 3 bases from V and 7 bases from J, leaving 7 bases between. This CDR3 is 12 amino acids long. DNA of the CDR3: TGTGCCAGCAGTGACCTCCGGAATGAGCAGTTCTTC. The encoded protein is CASSDLRNEQFF.

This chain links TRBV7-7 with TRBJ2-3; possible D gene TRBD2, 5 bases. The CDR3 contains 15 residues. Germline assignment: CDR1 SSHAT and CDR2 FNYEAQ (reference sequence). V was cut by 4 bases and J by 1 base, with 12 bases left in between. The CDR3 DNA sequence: TGTGCCAGCAGCTCCGGGGAAGGTGGCACAGATACGCAGTATTTT. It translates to CASSSGEGGTDTQYF.

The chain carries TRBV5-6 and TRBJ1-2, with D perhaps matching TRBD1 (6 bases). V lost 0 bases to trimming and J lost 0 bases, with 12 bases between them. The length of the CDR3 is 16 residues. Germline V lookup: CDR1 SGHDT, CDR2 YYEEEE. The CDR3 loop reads CASSLGGDTSNYGYTF. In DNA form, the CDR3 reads TGTGCCAGCAGCTTGGGTGGGGACACCTCTAACTATGGCTACACCTTC.

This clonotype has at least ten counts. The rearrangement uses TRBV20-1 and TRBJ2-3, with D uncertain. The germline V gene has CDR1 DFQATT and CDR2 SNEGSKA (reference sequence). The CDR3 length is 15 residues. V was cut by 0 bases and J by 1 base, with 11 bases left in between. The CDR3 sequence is CSARDQEGRTDTQYF. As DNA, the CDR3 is TGCAGTGCTAGAGATCAGGAAGGCCGCACAGATACGCAGTATTTT.

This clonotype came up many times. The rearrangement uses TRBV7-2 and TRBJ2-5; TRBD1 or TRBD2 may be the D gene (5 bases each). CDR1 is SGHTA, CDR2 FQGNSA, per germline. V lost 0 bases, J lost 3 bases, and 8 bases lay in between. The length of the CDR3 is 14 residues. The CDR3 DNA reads TGTGCCAGCAGCTTAGCCAGGGACGAAGAGACCCAGTACTTC. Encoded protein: CASSLARDEETQYF.